This T cell receptor (beta chain) was captured in a study of T cells after yellow fever vaccination. At the level of the study: Low-cell-number fractions were prepared with SMART-Seq v4 Ultra Low Input. Study findings and constraints: Across the CD4 and CD8 compartments, a small share of clonotypes was present in both. A large majority of primary-vaccination clones showed up again after the booster (roughly 96% CD4, about 87% CD8).

Note on this clonotype: The antigen is not known.

CDR3 length: 12 amino acids. In germline, CDR1 is LGHNA, CDR2 YNFKEQ. The 5'RACE template-switching step produced TCR cDNA and added a universal primer site and UMIs. TCRdb fed the 5' RACE reads into MiXCR, producing one record per CDR3 protein. The table includes 150,000 to 200,000 distinct CDR3 sequences, around 10% detected once. The clonotype originates from a man between 18 and 29 years old who received the YFV17D yellow fever vaccine. The chain joins TRBV4-2 to TRBJ2-5; 8 bases are a match to TRBD1. The sequenced sample was CD8+ T cells sorted from PBMCs, obtained 15 days after the yellow fever booster vaccination. This CDR3 is CASQGGQETQYF. In DNA form, the CDR3 reads TGTGCGTCACAGGGGGGACAAGAGACCCAGTACTTC.